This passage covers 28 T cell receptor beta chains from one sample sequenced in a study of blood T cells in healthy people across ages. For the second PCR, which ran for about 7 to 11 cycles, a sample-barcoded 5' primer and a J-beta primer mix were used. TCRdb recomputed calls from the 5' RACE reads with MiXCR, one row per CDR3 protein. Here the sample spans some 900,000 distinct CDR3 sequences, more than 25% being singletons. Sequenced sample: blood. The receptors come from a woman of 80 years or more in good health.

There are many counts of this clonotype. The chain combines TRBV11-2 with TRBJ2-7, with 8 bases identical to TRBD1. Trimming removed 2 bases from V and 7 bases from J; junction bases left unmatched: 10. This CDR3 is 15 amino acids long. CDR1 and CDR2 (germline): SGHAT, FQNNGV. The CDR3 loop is CASSLMSTGVGEQYF. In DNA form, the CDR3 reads TGTGCCAGCAGCTTAATGTCGACAGGGGTGGGTGAGCAGTACTTC.

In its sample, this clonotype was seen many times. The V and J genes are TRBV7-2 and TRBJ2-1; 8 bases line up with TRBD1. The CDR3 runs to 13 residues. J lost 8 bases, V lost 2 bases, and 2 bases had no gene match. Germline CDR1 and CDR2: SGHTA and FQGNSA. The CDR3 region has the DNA TGTGCCAGCAGCTTACCGACAGGGGATGAGCAGTTCTTC. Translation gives CASSLPTGDEQFF.

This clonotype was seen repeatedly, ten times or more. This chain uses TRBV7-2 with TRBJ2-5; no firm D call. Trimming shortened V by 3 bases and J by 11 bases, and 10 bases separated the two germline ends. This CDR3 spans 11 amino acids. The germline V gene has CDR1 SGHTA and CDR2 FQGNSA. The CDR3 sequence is CASSLLVEQYF. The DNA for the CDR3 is TGTGCCAGCAGCTTGCTGGTAGAGCAGTACTTC.

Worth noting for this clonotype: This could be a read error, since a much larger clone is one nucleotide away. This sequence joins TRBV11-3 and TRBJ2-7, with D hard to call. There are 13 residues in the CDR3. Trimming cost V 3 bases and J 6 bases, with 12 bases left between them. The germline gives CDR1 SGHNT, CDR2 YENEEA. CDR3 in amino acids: CASSFRLWGEQYF. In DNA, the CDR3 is TGTGCCAGCAGCTTCCGACTCTGGGGCGAGCAGTACTTC.

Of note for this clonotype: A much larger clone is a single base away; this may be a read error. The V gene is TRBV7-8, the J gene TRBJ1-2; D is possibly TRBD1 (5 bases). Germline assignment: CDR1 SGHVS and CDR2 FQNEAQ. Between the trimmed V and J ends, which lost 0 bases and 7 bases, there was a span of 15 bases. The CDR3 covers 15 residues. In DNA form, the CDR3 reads TGTGCCAGCAGCTTAGCTACAGGCCTGGGGTTTGGCTACACCTTC. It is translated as CASSLATGLGFGYTF.

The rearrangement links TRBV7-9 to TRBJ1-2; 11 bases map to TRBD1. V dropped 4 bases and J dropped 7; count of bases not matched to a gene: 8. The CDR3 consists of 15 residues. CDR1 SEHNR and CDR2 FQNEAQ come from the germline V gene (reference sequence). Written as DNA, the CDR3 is TGTGCCAGCAGCTCCTGGGACAGGGGGTTAGGTGGCTACACCTTC. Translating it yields CASSSWDRGLGGYTF.

CDR3 sequence: CASSLASQGAYEQYF. CDR3 sequence (DNA): TGTGCCAGCAGCTTAGCTTCACAGGGAGCCTACGAACAGTACTTC. This rearrangement joins TRBV11-1 to TRBJ2-5; D might be TRBD1 (6 bases). This CDR3 spans 15 amino acids. V was pared by 0 bases and J by 11 bases, with 19 bases between. Looked up from germline, CDR1 is SGHAT and CDR2 is FQDESV (reference sequence).

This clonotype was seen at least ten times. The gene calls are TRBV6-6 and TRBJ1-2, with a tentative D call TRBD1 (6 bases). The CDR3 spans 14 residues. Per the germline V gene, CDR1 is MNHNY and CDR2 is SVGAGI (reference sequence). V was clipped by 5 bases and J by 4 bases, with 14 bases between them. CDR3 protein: CASSVRDTLYGYTF. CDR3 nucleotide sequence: TGTGCCAGCAGTGTCCGGGACACCCTCTATGGCTACACCTTC.

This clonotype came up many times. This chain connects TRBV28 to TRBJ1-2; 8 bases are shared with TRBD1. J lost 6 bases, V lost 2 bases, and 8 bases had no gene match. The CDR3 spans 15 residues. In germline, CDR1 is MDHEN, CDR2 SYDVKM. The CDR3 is CASSLVSRQGNGYTF. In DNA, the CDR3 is TGTGCCAGCAGTTTAGTTTCGCGACAGGGGAATGGCTACACCTTC.

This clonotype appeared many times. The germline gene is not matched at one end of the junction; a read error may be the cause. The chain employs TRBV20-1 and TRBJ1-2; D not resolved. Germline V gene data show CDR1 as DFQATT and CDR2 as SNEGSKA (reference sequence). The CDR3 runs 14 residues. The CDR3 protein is CSARDPAGRYSYTF. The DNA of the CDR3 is TGCAGTGCTAGAGACCCTGCCGGCCGCTATAGCTACACCTTC.

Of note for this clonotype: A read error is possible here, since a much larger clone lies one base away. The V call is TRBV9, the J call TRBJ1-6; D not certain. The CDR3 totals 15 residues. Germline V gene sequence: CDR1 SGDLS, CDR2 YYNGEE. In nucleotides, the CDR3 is TGTGCCAGCAGCGACGAGAGCTCCTATAATTCACTCCTCCACTTT. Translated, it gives CASSDESSYNSLLHF.

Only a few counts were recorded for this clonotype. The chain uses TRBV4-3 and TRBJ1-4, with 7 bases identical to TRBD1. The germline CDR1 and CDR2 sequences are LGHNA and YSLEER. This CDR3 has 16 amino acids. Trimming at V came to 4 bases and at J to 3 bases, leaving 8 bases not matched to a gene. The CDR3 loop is CASSRLYRGANEKLFF. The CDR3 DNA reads TGCGCCAGCAGCCGTCTCTACAGGGGTGCTAATGAAAAACTGTTTTTT.

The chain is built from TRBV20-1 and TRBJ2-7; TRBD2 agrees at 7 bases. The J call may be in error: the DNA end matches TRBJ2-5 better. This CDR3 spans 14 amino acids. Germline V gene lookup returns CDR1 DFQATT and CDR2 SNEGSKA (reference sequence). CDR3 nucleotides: TGCAGTGCCCCATGGGGGGGGTCGGGGAAGACCCAGTACTTC. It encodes CSAPWGGSGKTQYF.

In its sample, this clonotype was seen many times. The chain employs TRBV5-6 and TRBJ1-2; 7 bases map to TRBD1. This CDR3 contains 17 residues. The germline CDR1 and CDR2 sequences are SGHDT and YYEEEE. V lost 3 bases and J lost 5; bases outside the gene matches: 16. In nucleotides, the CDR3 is TGTGCCAGCAGCTCACTTACCCCGGGACAGATAGCGTATGGCTACACCTTC. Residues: CASSSLTPGQIAYGYTF.

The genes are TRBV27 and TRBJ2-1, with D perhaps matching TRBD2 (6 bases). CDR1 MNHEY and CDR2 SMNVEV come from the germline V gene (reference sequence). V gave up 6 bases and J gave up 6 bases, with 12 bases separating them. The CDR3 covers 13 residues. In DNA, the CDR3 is TGTGCCAGCAGCCGCGCGGGGTTCAATGAGCAGTTCTTC. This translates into CASSRAGFNEQFF.

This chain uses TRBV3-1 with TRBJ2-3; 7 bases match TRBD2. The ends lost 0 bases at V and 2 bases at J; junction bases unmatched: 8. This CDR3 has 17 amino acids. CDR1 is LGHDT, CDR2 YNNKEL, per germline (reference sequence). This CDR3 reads CASSQDLGGGSTDTQYF. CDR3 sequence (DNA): TGTGCCAGCAGCCAAGATCTGGGCGGGGGATCCACAGATACGCAGTATTTT.

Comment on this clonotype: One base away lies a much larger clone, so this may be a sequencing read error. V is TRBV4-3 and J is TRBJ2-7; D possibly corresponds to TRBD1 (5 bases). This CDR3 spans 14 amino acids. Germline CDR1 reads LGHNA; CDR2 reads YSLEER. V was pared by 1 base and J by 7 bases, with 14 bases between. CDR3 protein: CASSQVQDQGEQYF. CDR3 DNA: TGCGCCAGCAGCCAAGTACAGGACCAAGGTGAGCAGTACTTC.

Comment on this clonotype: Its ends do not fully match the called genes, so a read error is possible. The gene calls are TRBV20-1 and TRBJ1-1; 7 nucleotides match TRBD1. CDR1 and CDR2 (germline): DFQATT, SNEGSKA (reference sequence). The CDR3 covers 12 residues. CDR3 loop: CSVTDRNTGAFF. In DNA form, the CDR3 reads TGCAGTGTTACGGACAGGAACACTGGAGCTTTCTTT.

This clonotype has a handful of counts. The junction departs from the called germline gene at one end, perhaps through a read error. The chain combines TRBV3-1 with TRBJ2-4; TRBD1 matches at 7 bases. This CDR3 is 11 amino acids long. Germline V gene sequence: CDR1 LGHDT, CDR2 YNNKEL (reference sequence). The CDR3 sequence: CASSQPGQTHF. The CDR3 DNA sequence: TGTGCCAGCAGCCAACCGGGACAGACACACTTC.

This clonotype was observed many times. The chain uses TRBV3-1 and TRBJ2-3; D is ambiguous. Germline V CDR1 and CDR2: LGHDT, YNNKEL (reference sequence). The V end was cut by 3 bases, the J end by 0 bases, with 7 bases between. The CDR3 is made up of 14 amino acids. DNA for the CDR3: TGTGCCAGCAGCCAGGCGCACAGCACAGATACGCAGTATTTT. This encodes CASSQAHSTDTQYF.

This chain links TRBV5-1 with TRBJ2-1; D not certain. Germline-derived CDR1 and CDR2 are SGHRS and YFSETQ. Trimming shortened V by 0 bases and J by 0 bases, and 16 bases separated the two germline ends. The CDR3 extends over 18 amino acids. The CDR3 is CASSLGPNWASSYNEQFF. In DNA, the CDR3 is TGCGCCAGCAGCTTGGGGCCGAACTGGGCCAGCTCCTACAATGAGCAGTTCTTC. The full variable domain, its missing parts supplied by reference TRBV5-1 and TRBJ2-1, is KAGVTQTPRYLIKTRGQQVTLSCSPISGHRSVSWYQQTPGQGLQFLFEYFSETQRNKGNFPGRFSGRQFSNSRSEMNVSTLELGDSALYLCASSLGPNWASSYNEQFFGPGTRLTVL.

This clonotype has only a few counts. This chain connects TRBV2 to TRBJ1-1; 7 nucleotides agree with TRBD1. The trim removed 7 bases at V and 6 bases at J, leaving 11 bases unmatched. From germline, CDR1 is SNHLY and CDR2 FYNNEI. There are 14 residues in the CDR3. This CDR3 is CASIDRVDVAEAFF. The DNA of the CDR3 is TGTGCCAGCATCGACAGGGTTGACGTAGCTGAAGCTTTCTTT.

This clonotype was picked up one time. The CDR3 protein is CASSTSGRAYNEQFF. CDR3 in DNA: TGTGCCAGCAGCACGAGCGGGAGGGCCTACAATGAGCAGTTCTTC. The chain recombines TRBV6-2 or TRBV6-3 with TRBJ2-1; 10 bases match TRBD2. CDR1 and CDR2 (germline): MNHEY, SVGEGT. The CDR3 extends over 15 amino acids. After removal of 6 bases from V and 2 bases from J, the junction contained 4 bases not matched to a gene.

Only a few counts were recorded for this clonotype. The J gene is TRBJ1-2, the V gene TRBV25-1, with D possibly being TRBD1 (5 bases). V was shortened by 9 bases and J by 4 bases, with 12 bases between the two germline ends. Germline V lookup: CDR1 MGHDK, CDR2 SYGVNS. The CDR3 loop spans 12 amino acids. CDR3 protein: CASGGGTYGYTF. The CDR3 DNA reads TGTGCCAGTGGGGGGGGTACCTATGGCTACACCTTC.

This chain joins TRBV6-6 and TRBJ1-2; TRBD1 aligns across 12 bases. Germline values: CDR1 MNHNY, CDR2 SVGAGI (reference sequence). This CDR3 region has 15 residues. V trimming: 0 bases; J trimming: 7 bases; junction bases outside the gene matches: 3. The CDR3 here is CASSYSGQGALGYTF. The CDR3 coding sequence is TGTGCCAGCAGTTACTCGGGACAGGGGGCGCTTGGCTACACCTTC.

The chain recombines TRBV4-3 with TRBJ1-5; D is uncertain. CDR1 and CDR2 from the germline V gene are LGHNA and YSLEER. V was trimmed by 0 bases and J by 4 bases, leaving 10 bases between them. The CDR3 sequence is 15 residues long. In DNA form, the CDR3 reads TGCGCCAGCAGCCAAGAAAATAGTGGGAATCAGCCCCAGCATTTT. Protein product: CASSQENSGNQPQHF.

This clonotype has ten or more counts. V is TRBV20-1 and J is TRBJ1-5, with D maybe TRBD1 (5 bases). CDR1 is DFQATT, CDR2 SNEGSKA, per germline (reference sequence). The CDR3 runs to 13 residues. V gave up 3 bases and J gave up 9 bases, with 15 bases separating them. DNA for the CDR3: TGCAGTGCTAGTCCTACGTCGGGGCCGCCCCAGCATTTT. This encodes CSASPTSGPPQHF.

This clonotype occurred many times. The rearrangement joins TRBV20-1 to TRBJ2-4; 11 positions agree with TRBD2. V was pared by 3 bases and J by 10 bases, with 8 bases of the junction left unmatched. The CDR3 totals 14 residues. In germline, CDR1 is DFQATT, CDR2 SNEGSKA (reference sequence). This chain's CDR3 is CSASQALAGGIQYF. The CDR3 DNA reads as TGCAGTGCTAGTCAGGCGCTAGCGGGAGGAATTCAGTACTTC.